Listed here are 9 T cell receptor beta chains from one sample, sequenced in a study of EBV T-cell therapy then PD-1 blockade in nasopharyngeal carcinoma. Their antigens are not known. Here immunoSEQ multiplex PCR was the method, and the copy in TCRdb shows in-frame clones only, minus some. In the table there are some 17,000 clones, around four fifths of which are singletons. Treatment denoted: AdE1-LMPpoly-expanded autologous EBV-specific T-cell therapy followed by anti-PD-1 nivolumab. The sequencing used CD8+ T cells from blood, collected at day 0 from a patient whose treatment included autologous EBV-specific T cells and nivolumab. The origin of the receptors is a man aged 35 to 55 with nasopharyngeal carcinoma.

This clone is a singleton in its sample. The chain recombines TRBV7-2 with TRBJ2-3; TRBD2 aligns across 8 bases. This CDR3 spans 15 amino acids. Per germline, CDR1 SGHTA and CDR2 FQGNSA. V gave up 1 base and J gave up 1 base; unmatched junction bases: 1. CDR3 region: CASSLDSGGTDTQYF. The CDR3 nucleotides read TGTGCCAGCAGCTTAGATAGCGGGGGCACAGATACGCAGTATTTT.

The chain couples TRBV11-1 to TRBJ1-1; D ambiguous. The CDR3 is 16 amino acids. Trimming removed 5 bases at V and 0 bases at J, with 16 bases between. The V gene's germline CDR1 is SGHAT and CDR2 FQDESV (reference sequence). DNA of the CDR3: TGTGCCAGCAGCGCGGGCGAGTGGGCAGTGAACACTGAAGCTTTCTTT. Protein: CASSAGEWAVNTEAFF.

V gene TRBV12-3 or TRBV12-4 combines with J gene TRBJ1-2; TRBD1 matches at 10 bases. The CDR3 sequence is 13 residues long. V lost 5 bases to trimming and J lost 5 bases; unmatched junction nucleotides: 2. The CDR3 region is CASSRTGGYGYTF. The CDR3 bases are TGTGCCAGCAGTCGGACAGGGGGGTATGGCTACACCTTC.

The CDR3, as DNA: TGTGCCAGCAGCTTGGGGTACGAGCAGTACTTC. Residues: CASSLGYEQYF. The chain uses TRBV5-6 and TRBJ2-7, with unresolved D. The germline V gene encodes CDR1 SGHDT and CDR2 YYEEEE. With 0 bases removed from V and 4 bases from J, the gap between germline ends came to 2 bases. The CDR3 length is 11 residues.

The chain carries TRBV27 and TRBJ2-5; D might be TRBD1 (5 bases). Germline CDR1 reads MNHEY; CDR2 reads SMNVEV (reference sequence). V was shortened by 4 bases and J by 4 bases, with 16 bases between the two germline ends. This CDR3 has 15 amino acids. The CDR3 DNA reads TGTGCCAGCAGTTCCCCGGGTCTTAGGGGAGAGACCCAGTACTTC. Translating it yields CASSSPGLRGETQYF.

V and J are TRBV4-1 and TRBJ2-2; 11 nucleotides line up with TRBD2. Trimming cost V 5 bases and J 5 bases; bases outside gene matches: 7. The CDR3 loop spans 16 amino acids. CDR1 and CDR2 (germline): MGHRA, YSYEKL. The CDR3 DNA reads TGCGCCAGCAGCAAACCGGGACTAGCGGTAACCGGGGAGCTGTTTTTT. Its protein product is CASSKPGLAVTGELFF.

CDR3 protein: CASSSYLQGTSGNTIYF. In nucleotides, the CDR3 is TGCGCCAGCAGCTCATACCTACAGGGGACCTCTGGAAACACCATATATTTT. The chain recombines TRBV5-1 with TRBJ1-3; TRBD1 aligns across 7 bases. The V gene end was trimmed by 3 bases and the J gene end by 0 bases; junction bases not matched to a gene: 9. This CDR3 is 17 amino acids long. Germline values: CDR1 SGHRS, CDR2 YFSETQ.

The rearrangement links TRBV9 to TRBJ1-1; the D gene is possibly TRBD1 (6 bases). The CDR3 runs 15 residues. Germline-derived CDR1 and CDR2 are SGDLS and YYNGEE. V was shortened by 0 bases and J by 4 bases, with 13 bases between the two germline ends. This CDR3 is CASSVGRGGTTEAFF. CDR3 in DNA: TGTGCCAGCAGCGTAGGGAGGGGGGGCACCACTGAAGCTTTCTTT.

This clone appeared a few times. V gene TRBV7-9 combines with J gene TRBJ1-2; D is unresolved. There are 13 residues in the CDR3. The V gene lost 5 bases and the J gene lost 4 bases, with 11 bases spanning the gap. Germline loops: CDR1 SEHNR, CDR2 FQNEAQ (reference sequence). The CDR3 spells CASSRAAAYGYTF. CDR3 nucleotides: TGTGCCAGCAGCCGCGCGGCGGCCTATGGCTACACCTTC.